A selection of T cell receptor beta chains follows, all from one sample in a study of blood T cell repertoires in COVID-19. Data came from immunoSEQ multiplex PCR; TCRdb stores just in-frame clones and leaves some out. The data show approximately 300,000 clones, with around 85% seen just once and around 2% held by the top ten. Sequenced input: PBMCs or T cells enriched from blood (not recorded which). These TCRs come from a woman in her twenties or thirties who had been exposed to COVID-19. Each CDR3 is given with its conserved first and last residue. Fields, in order: clone size, D gene, J gene, V gene, CDR3 DNA, CDR3 protein. A D gene is named only where the DNA matches it firmly. Some rows mark clone size as missing; the rest say once, few, many or name a class of expanded clone.

clone size: .; D gene: .; J gene: TRBJ2-2; V gene: TRBV19; CDR3 DNA: TGTGCCACTGGGGGCAGGGGAAACACCGGGGAGCTGTTTTTT; CDR3 protein: CATGGRGNTGELFF
clone size: .; D gene: TRBD1; J gene: TRBJ2-5; V gene: TRBV9; CDR3 DNA: TGTGCCAGCAGCTATATGACAGGGGGTCAAGAGACCCAGTACTTC; CDR3 protein: CASSYMTGGQETQYF
clone size: .; D gene: TRBD2; J gene: TRBJ2-7; V gene: TRBV30; CDR3 DNA: TGTGCCTGGAAGCGGGGGCGGAATGGTGAGCAGTACTTC; CDR3 protein: CAWKRGRNGEQYF
clone size: once; D gene: .; J gene: TRBJ2-7; V gene: TRBV3-1/TRBV3-2; CDR3 DNA: TGTGCCAGCAGCCAAGATCCTAACTCCTACGAGCAGTACTTC; CDR3 protein: CASSQDPNSYEQYF
clone size: .; D gene: TRBD1; J gene: TRBJ1-1; V gene: TRBV5-5; CDR3 DNA: TGTGCCAGCAGCTTCTTGGACAGGACTGAAGCTTTCTTT; CDR3 protein: CASSFLDRTEAFF
clone size: .; D gene: TRBD1; J gene: TRBJ1-4; V gene: TRBV5-1; CDR3 DNA: TGCGCCAGCAGCTTACGGACAGGGAGAAGTGAAAAACTGTTTTTT; CDR3 protein: CASSLRTGRSEKLFF
clone size: few; D gene: TRBD2; J gene: TRBJ2-5; V gene: TRBV11-3; CDR3 DNA: TGTGCCAGCAGCCTAACTAGCGATGAGACCCAGTACTTC; CDR3 protein: CASSLTSDETQYF
clone size: few; D gene: .; J gene: TRBJ1-4; V gene: TRBV2; CDR3 DNA: TGTGCCAGCGCGGGGGGACATATTGCAACTAATGAAAAACTGTTTTTT; CDR3 protein: CASAGGHIATNEKLFF
clone size: .; D gene: TRBD1; J gene: TRBJ2-6; V gene: TRBV4-3; CDR3 DNA: TGCGCCAGCAGCCAACAGGGGGCTGGGGCCAACGTCCTGACTTTC; CDR3 protein: CASSQQGAGANVLTF
clone size: .; D gene: TRBD1; J gene: TRBJ1-2; V gene: TRBV3-1/TRBV3-2; CDR3 DNA: TGTGCCAGCAGCCAAGGGACAGGGAGTAGCTATGGCTACACCTTC; CDR3 protein: CASSQGTGSSYGYTF
clone size: once; D gene: .; J gene: TRBJ1-5; V gene: TRBV27; CDR3 DNA: TGTGCCAGCAGTTTATTAGGGGTTGGTAGCAATCAGCCCCAGCATTTT; CDR3 protein: CASSLLGVGSNQPQHF
clone size: .; D gene: TRBD1; J gene: TRBJ2-3; V gene: TRBV3-1/TRBV3-2; CDR3 DNA: TGTGCCAGCAGCCAAAGGACAGGGTTCACAGATACGCAGTATTTT; CDR3 protein: CASSQRTGFTDTQYF
clone size: .; D gene: .; J gene: TRBJ1-1; V gene: TRBV7-2; CDR3 DNA: TGTGCCAGCAGCCTCCGATGGGGGGAGTCTGAAGCTTTCTTT; CDR3 protein: CASSLRWGESEAFF
clone size: .; D gene: .; J gene: TRBJ2-7; V gene: TRBV4-1; CDR3 DNA: TGCGCCAGCAGCCCCTCCCGGGACATGTACGAGCAGTACTTC; CDR3 protein: CASSPSRDMYEQYF
clone size: .; D gene: TRBD1; J gene: TRBJ2-7; V gene: TRBV25-1; CDR3 DNA: TGTGCCAGCACCACGACAGGGCCTACCTACGAGCAGTACTTC; CDR3 protein: CASTTTGPTYEQYF
clone size: .; D gene: TRBD1; J gene: TRBJ2-7; V gene: TRBV4-1; CDR3 DNA: TGCGCCAGCAGCCCGGGACAGGGGACCCACGAGCAGTACTTC; CDR3 protein: CASSPGQGTHEQYF
clone size: once; D gene: .; J gene: TRBJ1-4; V gene: TRBV5-6; CDR3 DNA: TGTGCCAGCAGCTCAAAGAGCCGGGACAAAAATGAAAAACTGTTTTTT; CDR3 protein: CASSSKSRDKNEKLFF
clone size: .; D gene: TRBD1; J gene: TRBJ1-3; V gene: TRBV18; CDR3 DNA: TGTGCCAGCTCACCGGGACAGCCCCACTCTGGAAACACCATATATTTT; CDR3 protein: CASSPGQPHSGNTIYF
clone size: .; D gene: .; J gene: TRBJ1-2; V gene: TRBV19; CDR3 DNA: TGTGCCACCCTTAGCTATGGCTACACCTTC; CDR3 protein: CATLSYGYTF
clone size: .; D gene: .; J gene: TRBJ1-3; V gene: TRBV2; CDR3 DNA: TGTGCCAGCAACGGCCAGGGGACAGGAAACACCATATATTTT; CDR3 protein: CASNGQGTGNTIYF
clone size: .; D gene: .; J gene: TRBJ1-1; V gene: TRBV28; CDR3 DNA: TGTGCCAGCAGTATAAACACTGAAGCTTTCTTT; CDR3 protein: CASSINTEAFF
clone size: .; D gene: TRBD1; J gene: TRBJ2-3; V gene: TRBV4-2; CDR3 DNA: TGTGCCAGCAGCTCCGACGAGGGGGCGCGGAAAGGATGGGATACGCAGTATTTT; CDR3 protein: CASSSDEGARKGWDTQYF
clone size: .; D gene: .; J gene: TRBJ2-1; V gene: TRBV5-1; CDR3 DNA: TGCGCCAGCAGCTTTTCGGGGAAGGGAAATGAGCAGTTCTTC; CDR3 protein: CASSFSGKGNEQFF
clone size: .; D gene: TRBD2; J gene: TRBJ2-2; V gene: TRBV4-1; CDR3 DNA: TGCGCCAGCAGCCAGGCTAGCGGCCACCGGGAGCTGTTTTTT; CDR3 protein: CASSQASGHRELFF
clone size: .; D gene: TRBD1; J gene: TRBJ1-4; V gene: TRBV2; CDR3 DNA: TGTGCCAGCAGTGCACAGGGGGCCGGGAATGAAAAACTGTTTTTT; CDR3 protein: CASSAQGAGNEKLFF
clone size: .; D gene: .; J gene: TRBJ1-2; V gene: TRBV15; CDR3 DNA: TGTGCCACCAGCTTGGAGGGGTTAGGCTACACCTTC; CDR3 protein: CATSLEGLGYTF
clone size: .; D gene: .; J gene: TRBJ1-3; V gene: TRBV9; CDR3 DNA: TGTGCCAGCAGCGTAGATATACTGGGAAACACCATATATTTT; CDR3 protein: CASSVDILGNTIYF
clone size: few; D gene: .; J gene: TRBJ1-5; V gene: TRBV19; CDR3 DNA: TGTGCCAGTAGTATGGCCGGGGATCAGCCCCAGCATTTT; CDR3 protein: CASSMAGDQPQHF
clone size: .; D gene: TRBD1; J gene: TRBJ1-6; V gene: TRBV19; CDR3 DNA: TGTGCCAGTAGCACAGACAGGGGGAATTCACCCCTCCACTTT; CDR3 protein: CASSTDRGNSPLHF
clone size: .; D gene: .; J gene: TRBJ2-7; V gene: TRBV24-1; CDR3 DNA: TGTGCCACCAGTGACGGTTTACCAGAGCAGTACTTC; CDR3 protein: CATSDGLPEQYF
clone size: .; D gene: TRBD1; J gene: TRBJ1-2; V gene: TRBV10-2; CDR3 DNA: TGCGCCAGCACGCCACAGACAGGGATGGGTGGCTACACCTTC; CDR3 protein: CASTPQTGMGGYTF
clone size: .; D gene: .; J gene: TRBJ1-1; V gene: TRBV28; CDR3 DNA: TGTGCCAGCACGGGGGTGCGGGACACTGAAGCTTTCTTT; CDR3 protein: CASTGVRDTEAFF
clone size: .; D gene: .; J gene: TRBJ1-5; V gene: TRBV7-2; CDR3 DNA: TGTGCCAGCAGCCCCTGGGGGGGTGAAGATCAGCCCCAGCATTTT; CDR3 protein: CASSPWGGEDQPQHF
clone size: once; D gene: .; J gene: TRBJ2-3; V gene: TRBV18; CDR3 DNA: TGTGCCAGCTCAAAATCAGGGGGGGATACGCAGTATTTT; CDR3 protein: CASSKSGGDTQYF
clone size: .; D gene: .; J gene: TRBJ2-2; V gene: TRBV30; CDR3 DNA: TGTGCCTGGAGACACCCGTACACCGGGGAGCTGTTTTTT; CDR3 protein: CAWRHPYTGELFF
clone size: .; D gene: TRBD2; J gene: TRBJ2-3; V gene: TRBV7-3; CDR3 DNA: TGTGCCAGCAGCGCCGCGGGGGGTCATAGCACAGATACGCAGTATTTT; CDR3 protein: CASSAAGGHSTDTQYF
clone size: .; D gene: .; J gene: TRBJ1-6; V gene: TRBV6-1; CDR3 DNA: TGTGCCAGCAGTGAAGACAGGGAATGGCGTTCACCCCTCCACTTT; CDR3 protein: CASSEDREWRSPLHF
clone size: .; D gene: TRBD2; J gene: TRBJ2-1; V gene: TRBV10-3; CDR3 DNA: TGTGCCATCAGTGGCGGGAGCCCCTACAATGAGCAGTTCTTC; CDR3 protein: CAISGGSPYNEQFF
clone size: .; D gene: .; J gene: TRBJ2-3; V gene: TRBV27; CDR3 DNA: TGTGCCAGCAGTTTAGAGGCTCGTCCCGGGACGCAGTATTTT; CDR3 protein: CASSLEARPGTQYF
clone size: .; D gene: .; J gene: TRBJ1-2; V gene: TRBV4-3; CDR3 DNA: TGCGCCAGCAGCCAAGAGAGCGGGCGAGGGGGCTACACCTTC; CDR3 protein: CASSQESGRGGYTF
clone size: .; D gene: TRBD1; J gene: TRBJ1-3; V gene: TRBV7-2; CDR3 DNA: TGTGCCAGCAGCTTGGGACAGGGGGCAATACACACCATATATTTT; CDR3 protein: CASSLGQGAIHTIYF
clone size: .; D gene: .; J gene: TRBJ2-3; V gene: TRBV7-9; CDR3 DNA: TGTGCCAGCAAAGCCCCATCAGATACGCAGTATTTT; CDR3 protein: CASKAPSDTQYF
clone size: .; D gene: TRBD1; J gene: TRBJ2-7; V gene: TRBV18; CDR3 DNA: TGTGCCAGCTCACCGTCTGGGACAGGACCCTACGAGCAGTACTTC; CDR3 protein: CASSPSGTGPYEQYF
clone size: once; D gene: .; J gene: TRBJ1-5; V gene: TRBV30; CDR3 DNA: TGTGCCTGGAGTGTACTGGGGGGGGACAATCAGCCCCAGCATTTT; CDR3 protein: CAWSVLGGDNQPQHF
clone size: .; D gene: TRBD2; J gene: TRBJ2-3; V gene: TRBV5-6; CDR3 DNA: TGTGCCAGCAGCATACTAGCGGGGGTTAGCACAGATACGCAGTATTTT; CDR3 protein: CASSILAGVSTDTQYF
clone size: .; D gene: .; J gene: TRBJ2-7; V gene: TRBV4-3; CDR3 DNA: TGCGCCAGCAGCCAACGAGGTAGAGGAACCGCCTACGAGCAGTACTTC; CDR3 protein: CASSQRGRGTAYEQYF
clone size: .; D gene: .; J gene: TRBJ2-1; V gene: TRBV3-1/TRBV3-2; CDR3 DNA: TGTGCCAGCAGCCAAGATTTAGTAGTTAATGAGCAGTTCTTC; CDR3 protein: CASSQDLVVNEQFF
clone size: .; D gene: TRBD1; J gene: TRBJ1-1; V gene: TRBV11-2; CDR3 DNA: TGTGCCAGCAGCTTAGAGGGACAGGCGAACACTGAAGCTTTCTTT; CDR3 protein: CASSLEGQANTEAFF
clone size: .; D gene: .; J gene: TRBJ1-1; V gene: TRBV28; CDR3 DNA: TGTGCCAGCGTTAAAGAGGGAGCTTTCTTT; CDR3 protein: CASVKEGAFF
clone size: .; D gene: .; J gene: TRBJ1-6; V gene: TRBV25-1; CDR3 DNA: TGTGCCAGCAGTGATGGCACCTCTGGGGCTTCACCCCTCCACTTT; CDR3 protein: CASSDGTSGASPLHF
clone size: .; D gene: .; J gene: TRBJ1-2; V gene: TRBV28; CDR3 DNA: TGTGCCAGCAGTCCGCCCGGGACTTATGGCTACACCTTC; CDR3 protein: CASSPPGTYGYTF
clone size: .; D gene: .; J gene: TRBJ2-5; V gene: TRBV18; CDR3 DNA: TGTGCCAGCTCACCACGAGAAGCTTTGGAGACCCAGTACTTC; CDR3 protein: CASSPREALETQYF